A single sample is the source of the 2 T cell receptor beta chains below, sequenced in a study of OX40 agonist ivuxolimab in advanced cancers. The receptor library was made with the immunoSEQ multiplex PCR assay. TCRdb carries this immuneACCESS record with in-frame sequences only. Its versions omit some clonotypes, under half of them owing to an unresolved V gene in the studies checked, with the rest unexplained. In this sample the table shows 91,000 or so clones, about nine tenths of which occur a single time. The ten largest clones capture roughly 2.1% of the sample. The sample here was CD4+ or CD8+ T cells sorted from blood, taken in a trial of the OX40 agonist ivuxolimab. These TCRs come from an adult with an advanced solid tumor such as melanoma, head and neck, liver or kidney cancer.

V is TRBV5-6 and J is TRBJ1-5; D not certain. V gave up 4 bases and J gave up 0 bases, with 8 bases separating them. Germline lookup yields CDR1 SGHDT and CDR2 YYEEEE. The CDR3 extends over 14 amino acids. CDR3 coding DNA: TGTGCCAGCAGCAATGGTTATAGCAATCAGCCCCAGCATTTT. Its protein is CASSNGYSNQPQHF.

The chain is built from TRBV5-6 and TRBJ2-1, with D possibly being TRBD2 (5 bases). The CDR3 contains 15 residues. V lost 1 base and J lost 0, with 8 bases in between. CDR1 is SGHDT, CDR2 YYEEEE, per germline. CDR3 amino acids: CASSLSGNSYNEQFF. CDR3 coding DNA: TGTGCCAGCAGCTTGTCGGGAAACTCCTACAATGAGCAGTTCTTC.